The rows below give T cell receptor beta chains drawn from one sample of a study of vaccination and CD4 T cells after COVID-19. The antigens for these receptors are not known. One entry per CDR3 protein results from TCRdb running MiXCR on the PCR reads. This table has fewer than 20,000 distinct CDR3 sequences, around 47% appearing once. The sample consisted of CD4+ T cells from blood, cultured in vitro. The receptors derive from a human donor who had recovered from COVID-19. CDR3s include the opening cysteine and the closing phenylalanine or tryptophan. Fields, in order: CDR3 DNA, CDR3 protein, J gene, V gene, D gene, clone size. D genes are given only for firm matches. A row's size may be missing; if present it is once, few, many or a size class.

TGCGCCAGCAGCCTTCGAGAGCGGGACCGGGTCTTCTCCTACAATGAGCAGTTCTTC,CASSLRERDRVFSYNEQFF,TRBJ2-1,TRBV5-1,TRBD2,once
TGTGCCATCAGTGAGTCGATGGGTCACGAGCAGTACTTC,CAISESMGHEQYF,TRBJ2-7,TRBV10-3,-,-
TGTGCCAGCAGCTTGGGGAGGACAGGGATCAACGAGCAGTACTTC,CASSLGRTGINEQYF,TRBJ2-7,TRBV5-6,TRBD1,-
TGTGCCTGGGCGGGGACAGGGGGCTTTCAGCCCCAGCATTTT,CAWAGTGGFQPQHF,TRBJ1-5,TRBV30,TRBD1,-
TGCAGCGTTGGTGTGGGGTCCTACGAGCAGTACTTC,CSVGVGSYEQYF,TRBJ2-7,TRBV29-1,-,few
TGTGCCAGCTCACCAAATTGGGGGACGAGCTCCTACGAGCAGTACTTC,CASSPNWGTSSYEQYF,TRBJ2-7,TRBV18,-,-
TGTGCCAGCAGGGGGGGACAGGGGAGGTCCAGCGGGCTCTCCTACGAGCAGTACTTC,CASRGGQGRSSGLSYEQYF,TRBJ2-7,TRBV2,TRBD1,once
TGTGCCAGCAGCTTGGCCCTGGGGTTAGCGGGTAACACAGATACGCAGTATTTT,CASSLALGLAGNTDTQYF,TRBJ2-3,TRBV5-6,TRBD2,-
TGTGCCAGCTCACCCGGGACGGAATCCTACGAGCAGTACTTC,CASSPGTESYEQYF,TRBJ2-7,TRBV18,-,medium-sized
TGTGCCACCAGCAGAGATCGTAGGACAGGGGTGACGTGGGGTGAAAAACTGTTTTTT,CATSRDRRTGVTWGEKLFF,TRBJ1-4,TRBV15,TRBD1,few
TGTGCCAGCAGTTTCCCTATTACACCGGGACCGTCAGGAGAGACCCAGTACTTC,CASSFPITPGPSGETQYF,TRBJ2-5,TRBV28,-,-